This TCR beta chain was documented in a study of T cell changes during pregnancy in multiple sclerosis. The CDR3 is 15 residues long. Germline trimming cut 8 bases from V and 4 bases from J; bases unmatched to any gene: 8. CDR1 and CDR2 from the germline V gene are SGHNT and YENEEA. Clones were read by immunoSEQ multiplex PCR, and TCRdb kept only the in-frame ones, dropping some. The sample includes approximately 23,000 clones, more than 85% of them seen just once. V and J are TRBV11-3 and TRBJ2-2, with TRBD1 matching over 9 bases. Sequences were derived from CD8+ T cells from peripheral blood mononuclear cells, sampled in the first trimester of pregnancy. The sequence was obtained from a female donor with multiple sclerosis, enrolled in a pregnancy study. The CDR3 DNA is TGTGCCAGCGAATGGACAGGGGATTCCACCGGGGAGCTGTTTTTT. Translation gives CASEWTGDSTGELFF.